The present T cell receptor (beta chain) was sequenced within a study of blood T cell repertoires in COVID-19. Study information: Acute-phase and convalescent COVID-19 samples originated in the United States, Italy and Spain. Nucleic acid was either cDNA or gDNA, and it came from T cells, B-cell-depleted T cells, or PBMCs.

TCRdb's table, derived via immunoSEQ multiplex PCR, lists solely in-frame clones and lacks some. This table has about 93,000 clones, just under 80% appearing once. This clone was detected only a few times. There are 15 residues in the CDR3. Germline CDR1 is SNHLY and CDR2 is FYNNEI. Trimming cost V 6 bases and J 7 bases; bases outside gene matches: 9. The chain has TRBV2 and TRBJ1-6; 7 bases agree with TRBD1. Specimen: peripheral blood. This TCR derives from a human donor in a cohort sampled during active COVID-19. The CDR3 loop is CASSTQDRANSPLHF. The DNA for the CDR3 is TGTGCCAGCAGCACCCAAGACAGGGCCAATTCACCCCTCCACTTT. The whole variable domain, remainder taken from reference TRBV2 and TRBJ1-6, is EPEVTQTPSHQVTQMGQEVILRCVPISNHLYFYWYRQILGQKVEFLVSFYNNEISEKSEIFDDQFSVERPDGSNFTLKIRSTKLEDSAMYFCASSTQDRANSPLHFGNGTRLTVT.